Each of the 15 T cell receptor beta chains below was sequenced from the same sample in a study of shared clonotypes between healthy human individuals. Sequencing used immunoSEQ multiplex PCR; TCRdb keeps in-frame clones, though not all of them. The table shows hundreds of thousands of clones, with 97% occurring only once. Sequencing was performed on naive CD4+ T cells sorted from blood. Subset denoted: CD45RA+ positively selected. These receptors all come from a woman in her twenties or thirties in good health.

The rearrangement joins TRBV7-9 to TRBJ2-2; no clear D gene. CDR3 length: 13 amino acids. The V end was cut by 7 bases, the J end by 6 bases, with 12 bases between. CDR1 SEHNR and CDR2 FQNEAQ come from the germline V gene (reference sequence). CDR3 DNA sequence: TGTGCCAGCACTTCAAGTGGGGCCGGGGAGCTGTTTTTT. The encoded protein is CASTSSGAGELFF.

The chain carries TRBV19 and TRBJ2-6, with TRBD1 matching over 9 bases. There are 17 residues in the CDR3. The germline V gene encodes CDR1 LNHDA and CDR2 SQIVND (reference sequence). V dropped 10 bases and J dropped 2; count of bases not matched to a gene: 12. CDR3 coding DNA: TGTGCCACCCGGCCGGGACAGGGTAAAGCTGGGGCCAACGTCCTGACTTTC. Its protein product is CATRPGQGKAGANVLTF.

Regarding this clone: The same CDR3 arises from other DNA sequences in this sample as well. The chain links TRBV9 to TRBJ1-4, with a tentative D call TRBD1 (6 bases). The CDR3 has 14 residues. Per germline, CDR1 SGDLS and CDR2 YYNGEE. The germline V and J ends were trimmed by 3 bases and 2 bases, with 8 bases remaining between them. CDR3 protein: CASSGTATNEKLFF. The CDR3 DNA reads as TGTGCCAGCAGCGGGACAGCCACTAATGAAAAACTGTTTTTT.

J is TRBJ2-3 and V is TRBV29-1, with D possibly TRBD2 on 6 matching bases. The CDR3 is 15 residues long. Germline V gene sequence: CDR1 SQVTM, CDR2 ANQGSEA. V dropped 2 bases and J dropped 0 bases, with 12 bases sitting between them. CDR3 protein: CSVEKLAQSTDTQYF. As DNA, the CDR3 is TGCAGCGTTGAAAAGCTAGCGCAAAGCACAGATACGCAGTATTTT.

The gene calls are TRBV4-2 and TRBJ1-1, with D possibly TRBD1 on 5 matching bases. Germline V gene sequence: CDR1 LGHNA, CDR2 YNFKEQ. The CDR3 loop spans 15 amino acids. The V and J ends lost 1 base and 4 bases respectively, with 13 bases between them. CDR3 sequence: CASSQGFGGGTEAFF. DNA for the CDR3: TGTGCCAGCAGCCAAGGGTTCGGGGGAGGCACTGAAGCTTTCTTT.

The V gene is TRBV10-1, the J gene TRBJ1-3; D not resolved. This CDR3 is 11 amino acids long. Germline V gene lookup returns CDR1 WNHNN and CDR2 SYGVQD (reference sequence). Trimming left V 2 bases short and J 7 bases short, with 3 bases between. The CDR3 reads CASSEDNTIYF. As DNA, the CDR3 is TGCGCCAGCAGTGAGGATAACACCATATATTTT.

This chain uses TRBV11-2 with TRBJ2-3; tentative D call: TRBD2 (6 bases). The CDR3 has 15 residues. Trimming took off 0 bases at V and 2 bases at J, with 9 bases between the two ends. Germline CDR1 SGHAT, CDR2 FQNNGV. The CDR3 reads CASSLEAGFTDTQYF. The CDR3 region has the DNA TGTGCCAGCAGCTTAGAGGCGGGATTCACAGATACGCAGTATTTT.

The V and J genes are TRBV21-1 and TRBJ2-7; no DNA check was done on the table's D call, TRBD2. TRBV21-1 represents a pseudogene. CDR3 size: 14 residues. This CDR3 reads CASLGLADTYEQYF. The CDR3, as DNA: TGTGCCAGCCTCGGACTAGCGGATACCTACGAGCAGTACTTC.

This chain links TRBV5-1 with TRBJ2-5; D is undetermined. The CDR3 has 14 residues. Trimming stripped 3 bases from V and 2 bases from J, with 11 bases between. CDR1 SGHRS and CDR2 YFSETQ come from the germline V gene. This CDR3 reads CASSSTEVQETQYF. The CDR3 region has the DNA TGCGCCAGCAGCTCGACCGAGGTTCAAGAGACCCAGTACTTC. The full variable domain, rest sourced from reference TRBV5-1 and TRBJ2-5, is KAGVTQTPRYLIKTRGQQVTLSCSPISGHRSVSWYQQTPGQGLQFLFEYFSETQRNKGNFPGRFSGRQFSNSRSEMNVSTLELGDSALYLCASSSTEVQETQYFGPGTRLLVL.

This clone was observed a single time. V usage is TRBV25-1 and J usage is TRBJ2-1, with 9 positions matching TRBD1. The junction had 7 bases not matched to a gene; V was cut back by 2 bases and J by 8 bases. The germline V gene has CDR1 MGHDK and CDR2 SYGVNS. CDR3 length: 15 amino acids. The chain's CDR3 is CASSEAGTGWHEQFF. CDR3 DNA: TGTGCCAGCAGTGAAGCCGGGACAGGGTGGCATGAGCAGTTCTTC.

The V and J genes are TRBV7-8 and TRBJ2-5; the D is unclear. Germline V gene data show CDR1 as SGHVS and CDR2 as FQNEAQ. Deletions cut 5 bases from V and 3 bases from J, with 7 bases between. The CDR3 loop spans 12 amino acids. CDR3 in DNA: TGTGCCAGCAGCGCCCTTAAAGAGACCCAGTACTTC. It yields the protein CASSALKETQYF. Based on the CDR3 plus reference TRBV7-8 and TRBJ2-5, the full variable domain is GAGVSQSPRYKVAKRGQDVALRCDPISGHVSLFWYQQALGQGPEFLTYFQNEAQLDKSGLPSDRFFAERPEGSVSTLKIQRTQQEDSAVYLCASSALKETQYFGPGTRLLVL.

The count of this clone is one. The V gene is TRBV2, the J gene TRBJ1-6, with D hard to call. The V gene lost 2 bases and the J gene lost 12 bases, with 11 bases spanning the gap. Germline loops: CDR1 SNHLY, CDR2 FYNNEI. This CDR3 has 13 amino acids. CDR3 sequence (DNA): TGTGCCAGCAGTGAAACCGTAGTGAGACCCCTCCACTTT. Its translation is CASSETVVRPLHF. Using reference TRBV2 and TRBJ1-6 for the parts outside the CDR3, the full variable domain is EPEVTQTPSHQVTQMGQEVILRCVPISNHLYFYWYRQILGQKVEFLVSFYNNEISEKSEIFDDQFSVERPDGSNFTLKIRSTKLEDSAMYFCASSETVVRPLHFGNGTRLTVT.

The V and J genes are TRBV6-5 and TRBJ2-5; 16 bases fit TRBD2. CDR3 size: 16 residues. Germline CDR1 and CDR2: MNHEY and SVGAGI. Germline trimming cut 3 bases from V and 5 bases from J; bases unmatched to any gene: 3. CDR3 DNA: TGTGCCAGCAGTTATAAGGGACTAGCGGGAGGGGAGACCCAGTACTTC. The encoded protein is CASSYKGLAGGETQYF.

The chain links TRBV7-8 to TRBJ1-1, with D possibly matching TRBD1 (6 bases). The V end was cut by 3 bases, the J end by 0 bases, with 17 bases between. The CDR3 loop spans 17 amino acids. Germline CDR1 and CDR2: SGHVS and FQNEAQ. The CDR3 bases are TGTGCCAGCAGCTTGAACAGGGTGATAGTGTTGAACACTGAAGCTTTCTTT. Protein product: CASSLNRVIVLNTEAFF.

The CDR3 DNA sequence: TGTGCCAGCAGCGTAGACGGGGAGTTCTACGAGCAGTACTTC. As protein: CASSVDGEFYEQYF. The chain carries TRBV9 and TRBJ2-7, with D maybe TRBD2 (5 bases). Germline CDR1 is SGDLS and CDR2 is YYNGEE. The CDR3 runs 14 residues. V gave up 0 bases and J gave up 3 bases, with 10 bases separating them.